The present TCR beta chain was sequenced within a study of blood T cells in healthy people across ages. CDR3 size: 15 residues. V gave up 2 bases and J gave up 5 bases, with 13 bases separating them. The authors ran a second PCR of roughly 6 to 11 cycles using a sample-barcoded 5' primer and a J-beta primer mix. TCRdb re-analysed the 5' RACE reads in MiXCR, keeping a single row per CDR3 protein. The repertoire holds about 730,000 distinct CDR3 sequences, with around 40% as singletons. The TCR originated in a woman in her fifties or sixties in good health. This chain links TRBV12-3 or TRBV12-4 with TRBJ2-1; D is ambiguous. Material: blood. The CDR3 nucleotides read TGTGCCAGCAGTTTACGGTGGGTACCAGACAATGAGCAGTTCTTC. Translated, it gives CASSLRWVPDNEQFF.